The present entry profiles one T cell receptor beta chain with its context. No cognate antigen has been identified for it. Base qualities are not provided; no much larger clone lies one nucleotide away. The library was produced with the immunoSEQ multiplex PCR assay. For the multiplex PCR, a mixture combining 60 forward primers for TCR Vbeta segments and 13 reverse primers for TCR Jbeta segments was used. Amplification of the CDR3 region of rearranged TCR beta genes was performed with a multiplex PCR assay on genomic DNA. The amplified TCR beta libraries were sequenced on the Illumina HiSeq System as 87-base-pair reads. Under the source paper's analysis protocol: In a later analysis, some 80 million unique TCR beta chains were counted across the roughly 610 repertoires, and approximately 11 million of these chains were shared by at least two donors. Raw reads were error-corrected and collapsed into unique sequences by a nearest-neighbor algorithm in which closely related sequences were merged to remove PCR and sequencing errors. Alignment of CDR3 sequences to IMGT reference sequences was used to assign V, D and J gene segments. For a sequence to be retained, a match of at least six nucleotides to both a V gene segment and a J gene segment was required. Rearrangements were called productive when the CDR3 lacked stop codons and stayed in frame with V and J; all others were non-productive. CDR3 was defined according to IMGT convention as the region running from the second conserved V-encoded cysteine to the conserved J-encoded phenylalanine. The earlier analysis of about 560 of the donors excluded any sequence lacking an unambiguous match to a single V gene segment. An earlier analysis of 587 of the donors called V segments functional above 56.7% productive rearrangements and segregating when the between-donor standard deviation exceeded 5%. To diagnose cytomegalovirus status from the catalog of TCR beta chain sequences, a statistical classification framework was built. A later analysis assigned V and J genes by comparing TCR nucleotide sequences with IMGT/GENE-DB human TR gene sequences. The TCRdist pipeline was used in a later analysis to assign CDR3 sequences and most-parsimonious VDJ recombination scenarios. In a later analysis, each TCR beta chain was defined by its CDR3 amino acid sequence together with its V-gene family, and reads without a unique V-gene family were excluded. In a later analysis, 500 to 700 highly shared, low-generation-probability nucleotide sequences were removed to address suspected cross-contamination and a sequencing artifact. In a later analysis, a clonal expansion index was calculated for each public chain from normalized within-repertoire ranks of inferred template counts. Generation probabilities in a later analysis came from a VDJ recombination model fitted to out-of-frame rearrangements, and those results were checked against IGoR. In a later analysis, hypergeometric tests were used to score TCR-TCR, TCR-HLA and TCR-CMV co-occurrence, with a repertoire-size bias correction applied to TCR pairs. In a later analysis, false discovery rates were estimated by permuting HLA or CMV assignments 20 times. In a later analysis, co-occurring TCRs were grouped using DBSCAN, with TCRdist sequence similarity added in when clustering inside HLA-allele-positive subsets. Repertoires with fewer than 30,000 or more than 120,000 public chains, plus five repertoires with anomalous nucleotide sharing, were excluded from co-occurrence clustering. Sourced from immuneACCESS, this table was stored by TCRdb with only in-frame sequences that have V and J called. A share of the clones is absent; for the studies checked, an unresolved V gene accounts for under half, and the remainder has no known explanation. That table supplies the V and J calls and clone size; D and trimming were determined from the DNA. In all, the sample holds roughly 120,000 clones, and more than 75% of those were seen once. The top ten clonotypes cover around 3.9% of the sample.

There are 12 amino acids in the CDR3, from cysteine to phenylalanine inclusive. Left in the record is the CDR3 DNA by itself, 36 bases read in frame from the first base. V and J are truncated by 3 bases and 7 bases respectively, leaving an intervening sequence of 7 bases. The germline V gene (reference sequence) gives CDR1 as MNHEY and CDR2 as SMNVEV. The cohort comprised 710 or so healthy bone marrow donors. Cohort members were all nominally healthy when sampled, although unrecorded immune exposures were likely present. The donor was CMV seronegative and was included in the group of a few hundred seronegative cohort members. A peripheral blood sample was collected from each donor, and TCR beta sequencing was performed on peripheral blood mononuclear cells. The Qiagen DNeasy Blood Extraction Kit was used to extract genomic DNA from the blood cell samples. This record comes from a study of cytomegalovirus exposure and HLA in healthy donors (dated by TCRdb to the late 2010s). For the wider study: According to an earlier analysis of 550 to 750 of the donors, about 179 million T cells yielded 117 million unique TCR beta sequences and roughly 280 Gb of sequence data. An earlier analysis of some 600 of the donors applied high-throughput TCR beta sequencing to assess whether each TCR beta V gene segment acted as functional or pseudogenic. All discovery cohort repertoires had been generated on a single sequencing platform. The study profiled the T cell repertoires of 500 to 800 subjects by immunosequencing and related them to cytomegalovirus serostatus. Along with the approximately 670-subject first cohort, a separate validation cohort of over a hundred different subjects was used. An early release that covered around 590 HLA-typed donors contained around 330 gigabases of sequencing data and 85 million to 100 million unique TCR sequences. Typing coverage varied by locus: 629-630 donors for A, B, C, DRB1 and DQB1; under 550 for DQA1; about 590 for DPA1; approximately 470 for DPB1. The study combined high-throughput TCR immunosequencing, statistical association of individual TCRs with disease status, and machine learning to predict cytomegalovirus infection status. Class I and class II HLA loci were covered by the typing at four-digit resolution. Among several hundred genotyped donors of the cohort, an average of about 240,000 unique TCR beta nucleotide sequences was sequenced per donor, of which roughly 17% were non-productive. Roughly 5 DR-DQ haplotypes were handled as single units for association and clustering, since linkage in the cohort was strong. Rather than using new phenotypic data, the later analysis identified candidate immune exposures from TCR beta sequences and from how often those sequences occurred across donors. Of the 300 to 450 genotyped donors, around 81% fell in the genetic ancestry cluster associated with self-reported Caucasian donors. Donor age, sex, ethnicity and CMV serostatus were compiled together with the repertoire data. To study patterns of TCR occurrence, a later analysis re-analyzed previously published TCR beta repertoires from around 700 donors and added high-resolution HLA genotyping. In a later genetic analysis, genome-wide SNP genotypes for about 55% of the 666 donors were used, and that subset was treated as a discovery cohort. The study aimed to test whether signatures of past pathogen exposure could be identified by cataloging public T cell receptors.

Results the study describes overall, beyond this receptor: In vitro tests confirmed that a few of the cytomegalovirus-associated TCR beta chains recognize cytomegalovirus antigens. Because the 87-base-pair reads could not distinguish some IMGT-functional V segments, including TRBV6-2 and TRBV6-3, those segments were excluded. Most CMV-associated TCR beta chains appeared to be HLA-restricted in a later analysis, and the HLA associations seemed to be driven largely by CMV exposure. In a later analysis, TCR association rates were found to vary across HLA loci, with the most associated TCRs seen for DRB1 alleles and the fewest for HLA-C alleles. In this cohort, only TCR beta chains were sequenced, and detectable features were limited by the absence of alpha or paired-chain data. A further reported finding was that TCR beta sequences accurately predicted the HLA-A and HLA-B alleles for most subjects in the first cohort. The earlier analysis of some 560 of the donors excluded 15 to 20 rarely observed V segments, including chromosome 9 orphons, because counts were too low. A group of highly shared sequence variants was considered likely to be a technical artifact of the sequencing pipeline. The study gave a list of 150 to 200 TCR beta chains associated with cytomegalovirus. According to a later analysis, parvovirus B19, influenza, CMV and Epstein-Barr virus appeared linked to several top co-occurrence clusters. Strong co-occurrence of HLA alleles, especially DR and DQ, made assigning TCR associations to individual alleles difficult. The classifier was reported to diagnose cytomegalovirus status with high specificity and sensitivity in both the original cohort and the validation cohort. The only immune exposure information available for the cohort was CMV serostatus. Compared with equally common non-associated chains, HLA-associated TCR beta chains in a later analysis were more clonally expanded and had lower generation probabilities. In a later analysis, some 18,000 TCR beta sequences were associated with specific HLA alleles at a false discovery rate of 0.05. Linkage disequilibrium might explain the correlated functional status among segregating V segments, but an unknown experimental factor could not be excluded. Most TCR sequences were seen in very few donors, while some public TCRs were found in many individuals. According to a later genetic analysis, donors in an Asian-associated ancestry cluster had fewer N-insertions in productive TCRs than the approximately 700-donor mean. In a later genetic analysis, a missense DCLRE1C variant was associated with V-gene and J-gene trimming of TCR beta chains, and the association was replicated in an independent cohort. In an earlier analysis of about 540 of the donors, most TCR beta V segments were observed in productive rearrangements about 90% or about 30% of the time, broadly matching IMGT annotations. Because HLA typing was unavailable for some donors at each locus, only the typed subset was used in association tests. The presence/absence analyses assumed that sequencing depth was roughly uniform across donors, and that assumption may not be true. It was suggested by the authors that the approach could potentially be generalized to other disease states and immunological phenotypes.

The chain employs TRBV27 and TRBJ1-5; the D gene cannot be resolved reliably. The receptor was derived from a man aged 40-55 years in good health and CMV-seronegative. The specimen sequenced was PBMCs. The CDR3 protein: CASSFGGQPQHF. In nucleotides, the sequence is TGTGCCAGCAGTTTCGGCGGGCAGCCCCAGCATTTT.